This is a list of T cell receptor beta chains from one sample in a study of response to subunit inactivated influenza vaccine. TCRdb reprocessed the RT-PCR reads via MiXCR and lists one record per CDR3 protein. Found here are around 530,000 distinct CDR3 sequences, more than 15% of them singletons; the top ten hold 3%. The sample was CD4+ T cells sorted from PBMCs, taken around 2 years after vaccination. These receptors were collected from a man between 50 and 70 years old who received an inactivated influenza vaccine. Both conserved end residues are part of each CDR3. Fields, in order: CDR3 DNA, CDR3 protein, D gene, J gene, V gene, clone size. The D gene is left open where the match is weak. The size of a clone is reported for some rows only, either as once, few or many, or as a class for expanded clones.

CDR3 DNA: TGCGCCAGCAGCTTGGTTCAGGGTAGGACCACTGAAGCTTTCTTT
CDR3 protein: CASSLVQGRTTEAFF
D gene: .
J gene: TRBJ1-1
V gene: TRBV5-1
clone size: .

CDR3 DNA: TGCGCCAGCAGCTTGGCGCAGGGGGCACGTTCACCCCTCCACTTT
CDR3 protein: CASSLAQGARSPLHF
D gene: TRBD1
J gene: TRBJ1-6
V gene: TRBV5-1
clone size: few

CDR3 DNA: TGCGCCAGCAGCCAAGATTCCTCCCTAGTGGGCTATGGCTACACCTTC
CDR3 protein: CASSQDSSLVGYGYTF
D gene: .
J gene: TRBJ1-2
V gene: TRBV4-3
clone size: few

CDR3 DNA: TGCAGCGTCACTGGGCCTAGCGGGGCCTACAATGAGCAGTTCTTC
CDR3 protein: CSVTGPSGAYNEQFF
D gene: TRBD2
J gene: TRBJ2-1
V gene: TRBV29-1
clone size: many

CDR3 DNA: TGTGCCGGAAGAAAGGGGGCAGGGGGTGAAGCTTTCTTT
CDR3 protein: CAGRKGAGGEAFF
D gene: TRBD1
J gene: TRBJ1-1
V gene: TRBV7-2
clone size: few

CDR3 DNA: TGCAGTGCCGCATCCGGACTAGCGGGGGGAGATACGCAGTATTTT
CDR3 protein: CSAASGLAGGDTQYF
D gene: TRBD2
J gene: TRBJ2-3
V gene: TRBV20-1
clone size: .

CDR3 DNA: TGTGCCAGCAGTGATTCCGGGGGCCGGAATACGCAGTATTTT
CDR3 protein: CASSDSGGRNTQYF
D gene: .
J gene: TRBJ2-3
V gene: TRBV6-1
clone size: .

CDR3 DNA: TGTGCCAGCAGCGTAGATGGCAGAGGAAATCAGCCCCAGCATTTT
CDR3 protein: CASSVDGRGNQPQHF
D gene: .
J gene: TRBJ1-5
V gene: TRBV9
clone size: few

CDR3 DNA: TGTGCCAGCAGCTTAGAACCGGAGGAGTCACCCCTCCACTTT
CDR3 protein: CASSLEPEESPLHF
D gene: .
J gene: TRBJ1-6
V gene: TRBV11-2
clone size: .

CDR3 DNA: TGTGCCACCAGTGATTTGGGGCAGGGAAAGGAGACCCAGTACTTC
CDR3 protein: CATSDLGQGKETQYF
D gene: .
J gene: TRBJ2-5
V gene: TRBV24-1
clone size: few

CDR3 DNA: TGTGCCAGCAGTTTCAAGGGACTGACTAGCGGGAGATACAATGAGCAGTTCTTC
CDR3 protein: CASSFKGLTSGRYNEQFF
D gene: TRBD2
J gene: TRBJ2-1
V gene: TRBV28
clone size: .

CDR3 DNA: TGTGCCACCAGCCTCCTTGGGGGGGAGCTGTTTTTT
CDR3 protein: CATSLLGGELFF
D gene: .
J gene: TRBJ2-2
V gene: TRBV24-1
clone size: .

CDR3 DNA: TGCGCCAGCAGCTCCCAAGATAACACTGAAGCTTTCTTT
CDR3 protein: CASSSQDNTEAFF
D gene: .
J gene: TRBJ1-1
V gene: TRBV5-1
clone size: .

CDR3 DNA: TGTGCCAGCAGCCCCAGCGGGGGTGGGGATCAGCCCCAGCATTTT
CDR3 protein: CASSPSGGGDQPQHF
D gene: .
J gene: TRBJ1-5
V gene: TRBV5-5
clone size: .

CDR3 DNA: TGTGCCACCAGTGATTCGTCAGTTCAAGAGACCCAGTACTTC
CDR3 protein: CATSDSSVQETQYF
D gene: .
J gene: TRBJ2-5
V gene: TRBV24-1
clone size: .

CDR3 DNA: TGTGCCAGCAGCCGGGGGCAGAGGTCCTATGAAGCTTTCTTT
CDR3 protein: CASSRGQRSYEAFF
D gene: .
J gene: TRBJ1-1
V gene: TRBV3-1
clone size: once

CDR3 DNA: TGCGCCAGCAGCTTGGCCGCTTCTAGCGGTAATGAGCAGTTCTTC
CDR3 protein: CASSLAASSGNEQFF
D gene: TRBD2
J gene: TRBJ2-1
V gene: TRBV5-1
clone size: few

CDR3 DNA: TGTGCCAGCAGCGAATGGCTAACAGGGAAAGGCGCAGATACGCAGTATTTT
CDR3 protein: CASSEWLTGKGADTQYF
D gene: .
J gene: TRBJ2-3
V gene: TRBV6-1
clone size: .

CDR3 DNA: TGTGCTAGCAGCTTATCTATGACAGATACGCAGTATTTT
CDR3 protein: CASSLSMTDTQYF
D gene: .
J gene: TRBJ2-3
V gene: TRBV7-7
clone size: .

CDR3 DNA: TGCGCCAGCAGCTTACAGGGGGGAGGCGCAGATACGCAGTATTTT
CDR3 protein: CASSLQGGGADTQYF
D gene: TRBD1
J gene: TRBJ2-3
V gene: TRBV5-1
clone size: many